The 28 T cell receptor beta chains below all came from one sample that was sequenced in a study of T cell responses to AZD1222 COVID-19 vaccine. Measured with immunoSEQ multiplex PCR; TCRdb has only the in-frame clones, and not every one. This sample has under 130,000 clones, with 82% found just once. The specimen was peripheral blood, collected on day 0 of AZD1222 vaccination. The receptors shown here come from an adult in good health.

This clone was found many times. The rearrangement joins TRBV30 to TRBJ1-1; TRBD1 is a possible D gene (5 bases). Germline CDR1 is GTSNPN and CDR2 is SVGIG (reference sequence). The V end lost 3 bases, the J end lost 8 bases, and 10 bases lay between the germline ends. There are 11 residues in the CDR3. CDR3 in DNA: TGTGCCTGGAGCTGGGAGGGGGAAGCTTTCTTT. Protein: CAWSWEGEAFF.

The chain links TRBV7-2 to TRBJ1-5; D uncertain. This CDR3 contains 13 residues. V was shortened by 5 bases and J by 11 bases, with 16 bases between the two germline ends. The germline V gene has CDR1 SGHTA and CDR2 FQGNSA. DNA of the CDR3: TGTGCCAGCAGCCCCACCCAAGTCGGGGCCCAGCATTTT. Translating it yields CASSPTQVGAQHF.

The gene calls are TRBV7-9 and TRBJ1-1; the match to TRBD1 covers 7 bases. This CDR3 contains 13 residues. Unmatched junction bases numbered 3, after V lost 3 bases and J lost 5 bases. In germline, CDR1 is SEHNR, CDR2 FQNEAQ (reference sequence). This CDR3 reads CASSFRQGTEAFF. The CDR3 DNA sequence: TGTGCCAGCAGCTTCAGACAGGGTACTGAAGCTTTCTTT. Together with reference TRBV7-9 and TRBJ1-1, the CDR3 gives the full variable domain: DTGVSQNPRHKITKRGQNVTFRCDPISEHNRLYWYRQTLGQGPEFLTYFQNEAQLEKSRLLSDRFSAERPKGSFSTLEIQRTEQGDSAMYLCASSFRQGTEAFFGQGTRLTVV.

This chain uses TRBV5-3 with TRBJ1-1; D perhaps matches TRBD1 (6 bases). TRBV5-3 is an ORF, and what it does is uncertain. Trimming took off 5 bases at V and 0 bases at J, with 23 bases between the two ends. The CDR3 sequence is 18 residues long. The CDR3 protein is CARRPGGVGHPMNTEAFF. DNA for the CDR3: TGTGCCAGAAGACCAGGTGGCGTGGGACACCCCATGAACACTGAAGCTTTCTTT.

This chain joins TRBV10-1 and TRBJ2-3; either TRBD1 or TRBD2 may fit D (5 bases each). The CDR3 sequence is 15 residues long. Germline loops: CDR1 WNHNN, CDR2 SYGVQD (reference sequence). V was cut by 4 bases and J by 0 bases, with 11 bases left in between. The CDR3 sequence is CASSVRDPSTDTQYF. CDR3 DNA sequence: TGCGCCAGCAGTGTCAGGGACCCGAGCACAGATACGCAGTATTTT.

V usage is TRBV20-1 and J usage is TRBJ2-5, with D perhaps matching TRBD1 or TRBD2 (5 bases each). The CDR3 is made up of 11 amino acids. V shed 5 bases and J shed 5 bases, with 9 bases lying between them. Per the germline V gene, CDR1 is DFQATT and CDR2 is SNEGSKA (reference sequence). As DNA, the CDR3 is TGCAGTGCTGCGAGGGGTGAGACCCAGTACTTC. Protein sequence: CSAARGETQYF.

This chain uses TRBV5-1 with TRBJ1-1; 7 bases are shared with TRBD1. This CDR3 contains 14 residues. Germline V gene lookup returns CDR1 SGHRS and CDR2 YFSETQ. Trimming removed 1 base from V and 7 bases from J; junction bases left unmatched: 7. CDR3 DNA: TGCGCCAGCAGCTTGACCGGACAGGTTGGTGAAGCTTTCTTT. This encodes CASSLTGQVGEAFF. The full variable domain, with the rest looked up from reference TRBV5-1 and TRBJ1-1, is KAGVTQTPRYLIKTRGQQVTLSCSPISGHRSVSWYQQTPGQGLQFLFEYFSETQRNKGNFPGRFSGRQFSNSRSEMNVSTLELGDSALYLCASSLTGQVGEAFFGQGTRLTVV.

This chain connects TRBV19 to TRBJ1-5; TRBD1 agrees at 8 bases. CDR3 length equals 14 residues. The V and J ends lost 5 bases and 2 bases, in that order; junction bases with no gene match: 2. Germline V CDR1 and CDR2: LNHDA, SQIVND (reference sequence). The chain's CDR3 is CASSPGGGNQPQHF. The CDR3 nucleotides are TGTGCCAGTAGTCCAGGGGGCGGCAATCAGCCCCAGCATTTT. Variable domain in full (rest from reference TRBV19 and TRBJ1-5): DGGITQSPKYLFRKEGQNVTLSCEQNLNHDAMYWYRQDPGQGLRLIYYSQIVNDFQKGDIAEGYSVSREKKESFPLTVTSAQKNPTAFYLCASSPGGGNQPQHFGDGTRLSIL.

This chain connects TRBV10-3 to TRBJ1-1; tentatively, D is TRBD1 (5 bases). Trimming removed 5 bases at V and 1 base at J, with 5 bases between. The CDR3 covers 12 residues. Germline CDR1 ENHRY, CDR2 SYGVKD. The CDR3, as DNA: TGTGCCATCAGTAGGGGGAACACTGAAGCTTTCTTT. Its protein product is CAISRGNTEAFF.

The gene calls are TRBV5-5 and TRBJ2-3, with 7 positions matching TRBD1. Germline values: CDR1 SGHKS, CDR2 YYEKEE (reference sequence). The V gene end was trimmed by 0 bases and the J gene end by 4 bases; junction bases not matched to a gene: 2. This CDR3 region has 14 residues. CDR3 in DNA: TGTGCCAGCAGCTTGGGACAGGGCGCAGATACGCAGTATTTT. It codes for CASSLGQGADTQYF.

The chain combines TRBV5-4 with TRBJ2-2; TRBD2 matches 9 bases. Per germline, CDR1 SGHNT and CDR2 YYREEE (reference sequence). This CDR3 is built from 20 residues. The ends lost 2 bases at V and 6 bases at J; junction bases unmatched: 20. Written as DNA, the CDR3 is TGTGCCAGCAGCTTCCCTGGAGTAGCGGGGGCAGAGAACGCCGCCGGGGAGCTGTTTTTT. It specifies CASSFPGVAGAENAAGELFF.

CDR3 nucleotide sequence: TGTGCCAGCAGCCCCTCCGGAACCGGCTACAATGAGCAGTTCTTC. This translates into CASSPSGTGYNEQFF. V is TRBV5-4 and J is TRBJ2-1, with D hard to call. Trimming left V 4 bases short and J 3 bases short, with 14 bases between. The CDR3 has 15 residues. Germline V gene data show CDR1 as SGHNT and CDR2 as YYREEE (reference sequence).

The chain joins TRBV10-1 to TRBJ2-7, with a possible D match to TRBD2 (5 bases). The CDR3 loop spans 13 amino acids. Germline values: CDR1 WNHNN, CDR2 SYGVQD (reference sequence). Trimming cost V 4 bases and J 1 base, with 8 bases left between them. Written as DNA, the CDR3 is TGCGCCAGCAGTGGAACTAGTTCCTACGAGCAGTACTTC. This gives the protein CASSGTSSYEQYF.

V is TRBV18 and J is TRBJ2-5; D unclear. V was pared by 3 bases and J by 5 bases, with 10 bases between. This CDR3 comprises 13 residues. CDR1 and CDR2 from the germline V gene are KGHSH and LQKENI. CDR3 residues: CASSPGGVETQYF. In DNA form, the CDR3 reads TGTGCCAGCTCACCGGGTGGGGTGGAGACCCAGTACTTC.

Only one count was recorded for this clone. V and J are TRBV14 and TRBJ2-2; D call uncertain. Trimming removed 1 base at V and 6 bases at J, with 6 bases between. CDR1 SGHDN and CDR2 FVKESK come from the germline V gene. This CDR3 region has 13 residues. The CDR3 nucleotides are TGTGCCAGCAGCCAAGTTTCTGCCGGGGAGCTGTTTTTT. It encodes CASSQVSAGELFF.

This sequence joins TRBV5-8 and TRBJ1-4; unclear D gene. This CDR3 comprises 14 residues. V was shortened by 6 bases and J by 8 bases, with 17 bases between the two germline ends. Germline loops: CDR1 SGHTS, CDR2 YDEGEE. For the CDR3, the DNA is TGTGCCAGCATCCCCCCTGGCCGGAGGGAAAAACTGTTTTTT. This encodes CASIPPGRREKLFF.

CDR3 DNA sequence: TGTGCCAGTAGCACCCAATGGCAGGGGGAACGAGGAACTGAAGCTTTCTTT. Its translation is CASSTQWQGERGTEAFF. The chain carries TRBV19 and TRBJ1-1; 7 bases align to TRBD1. J lost 5 bases, V lost 6 bases, and 18 bases had no gene match. Germline V gene sequence: CDR1 LNHDA, CDR2 SQIVND (reference sequence). This CDR3 comprises 17 residues. Supplemented by reference TRBV19 and TRBJ1-1, the full variable domain reads DGGITQSPKYLFRKEGQNVTLSCEQNLNHDAMYWYRQDPGQGLRLIYYSQIVNDFQKGDIAEGYSVSREKKESFPLTVTSAQKNPTAFYLCASSTQWQGERGTEAFFGQGTRLTVV.

Comment on this clone: A junction boundary mismatches the germline segment, possibly from a read error. The genes are TRBV30 and TRBJ1-2; no clear D. The CDR3 loop spans 12 amino acids. Germline lookup yields CDR1 GTSNPN and CDR2 SVGIG (reference sequence). The CDR3 nucleotides are TGTGCCTGGAGTCCTGGGCAAGGCCAGCAGGTTTTC. This encodes CAWSPGQGQQVF.

The rearrangement uses TRBV6-1 and TRBJ1-5; a possible D gene is TRBD1 (6 bases). The V end was cut by 1 base, the J end by 5 bases, with 9 bases between. Germline CDR1 and CDR2: MNHNS and SASEGT. The CDR3 extends over 14 amino acids. In nucleotides, the CDR3 is TGTGCCAGCAGTGAAGGGTCAGGGGATCAGCCCCAGCATTTT. Translation: CASSEGSGDQPQHF.

The CDR3 here is CASSLDPVGSSYEQYF. The CDR3 DNA reads TGCGCCAGCAGCTTGGACCCGGTGGGGAGCTCCTACGAGCAGTACTTC. The chain joins TRBV5-1 to TRBJ2-7, with D maybe TRBD2 (5 bases). Germline V CDR1 and CDR2: SGHRS, YFSETQ. Trimming took 0 bases from V and 0 from J, leaving 13 bases between them. The CDR3 loop spans 16 amino acids.

The chain has TRBV4-1 and TRBJ1-5; 9 nucleotides line up with TRBD1. This CDR3 is 16 amino acids long. The V segment lost 3 bases and the J segment 1 base; nucleotides outside the gene matches: 4. The germline gives CDR1 MGHRA, CDR2 YSYEKL. The CDR3 region is CASSHGTGLSNQPQHF. In DNA, the CDR3 is TGCGCCAGCAGCCACGGGACAGGGCTGAGCAATCAGCCCCAGCATTTT.

About this clone itself: Other nucleotide sequences from this sample produce the same CDR3. The V gene is TRBV12-5, the J gene TRBJ1-6; TRBD1 agrees at 10 bases. Germline trimming cut 5 bases from V and 1 base from J; bases unmatched to any gene: 5. CDR3 length: 17 residues. Germline CDR1 reads LGHNT; CDR2 reads FRNRAP. DNA of the CDR3: TGTGCTAGTGGTCCAGGACAGGGGGAGTCCTATAATTCACCCCTCCACTTT. It yields the protein CASGPGQGESYNSPLHF.

V gene TRBV7-2 combines with J gene TRBJ2-7; 8 positions match TRBD2. Germline values: CDR1 SGHTA, CDR2 FQGNSA. The CDR3 is 16 amino acids. V shed 5 bases and J 0 bases; nucleotides not matched to a gene: 9. The CDR3 coding sequence is TGTGCCAGCAGCCGTTCCGGGGGGGTCGTCTCCTACGAGCAGTACTTC. Amino acid sequence: CASSRSGGVVSYEQYF.

This chain uses TRBV5-1 with TRBJ2-7; no clear D gene. The germline V gene has CDR1 SGHRS and CDR2 YFSETQ. V gave up 5 bases and J gave up 1 base, with 10 bases separating them. This CDR3 contains 13 residues. In nucleotides, the CDR3 is TGCGCCAGCAGGTTAAAGGGATCCTACGAGCAGTACTTC. This encodes CASRLKGSYEQYF.

J is TRBJ1-2 and V is TRBV4-2; D gene ambiguous. Trimming left V 0 bases short and J 8 bases short, with 7 bases between. The CDR3 is 12 residues long. Germline V gene sequence: CDR1 LGHNA, CDR2 YNFKEQ. The CDR3 reads CASSQDAEGYTF. DNA of the CDR3: TGTGCCAGCAGCCAAGATGCGGAGGGCTACACCTTC.

The V gene is TRBV5-1, the J gene TRBJ1-1, with TRBD1 matching over 9 bases. V was clipped by 2 bases and J by 0 bases; unmatched bases: 5. Germline CDR1 and CDR2: SGHRS and YFSETQ. The CDR3 runs to 16 residues. This CDR3 is CASSLTGGAMNTEAFF. CDR3 bases: TGCGCCAGCAGCTTAACAGGGGGCGCGATGAACACTGAAGCTTTCTTT. The full variable domain, completed using reference TRBV5-1 and TRBJ1-1, is KAGVTQTPRYLIKTRGQQVTLSCSPISGHRSVSWYQQTPGQGLQFLFEYFSETQRNKGNFPGRFSGRQFSNSRSEMNVSTLELGDSALYLCASSLTGGAMNTEAFFGQGTRLTVV.

CDR3 loop: CASSPGAGRSLGNTIYF. In DNA form, the CDR3 reads TGTGCCAGCAGCCCCGGGGCTGGCAGGTCACTTGGAAACACCATATATTTT. The chain carries TRBV13 and TRBJ1-3; D is perhaps TRBD1 (5 bases). Germline-derived CDR1 and CDR2 are PRHDT and FYEKMQ (reference sequence). This CDR3 has 17 residues. Trimming shortened V by 5 bases and J by 3 bases, and 20 bases separated the two germline ends.

The chain uses TRBV27 and TRBJ1-1; TRBD1 aligns across 7 bases. Germline V gives CDR1 MNHEY, CDR2 SMNVEV (reference sequence). V shed 4 bases, J shed 5 bases, and the junction held 4 bases outside the gene matches. The CDR3 has 13 amino acids. The CDR3 loop is CASSYRGGTEAFF. CDR3 coding DNA: TGTGCCAGCAGTTACAGGGGTGGGACTGAAGCTTTCTTT.